The 21 T cell receptor beta chains listed next were all sequenced from one sample in a study of blood T cell repertoires in COVID-19. Using immunoSEQ multiplex PCR, the repertoire was profiled, and TCRdb retains in-frame clones only, with some absent. The sample yields just under 350,000 clones, around nine tenths seen once. Material: peripheral blood. The source of these receptors is a woman in her sixties or seventies with COVID-19, enrolled during active disease.

This sequence joins TRBV5-1 and TRBJ2-1, with D maybe TRBD2 (6 bases). The CDR3 extends over 17 amino acids. Between the trimmed V and J ends, which lost 0 bases and 9 bases, there was a span of 22 bases. The germline gives CDR1 SGHRS, CDR2 YFSETQ. The CDR3 loop is CASSLGSEGLLGIEQFF. DNA for the CDR3: TGCGCCAGCAGCTTGGGTAGTGAGGGACTTCTCGGGATTGAGCAGTTCTTC.

V usage is TRBV10-3 and J usage is TRBJ2-7, with TRBD2 as a possible D gene (7 bases). Germline CDR1 reads ENHRY; CDR2 reads SYGVKD. The CDR3 extends over 16 amino acids. V lost 4 bases and J lost 4, with 20 bases in between. The CDR3 region is CAISGAGNREGYEQYF. The DNA for the CDR3 is TGTGCCATCAGTGGGGCGGGGAACAGGGAGGGATACGAGCAGTACTTC.

This clone was picked up a small number of times. The genes are TRBV12-3 or TRBV12-4 and TRBJ2-5, with D maybe TRBD2 (5 bases). CDR3 size: 13 residues. V lost 1 base to trimming and J lost 7 bases, with 10 bases between them. The CDR3 DNA reads TGTGCCAGCAGTTTAGAGCGGAGTGGGACCCAGTACTTC. Its translation is CASSLERSGTQYF.

The chain is built from TRBV5-4 and TRBJ2-3; tentative D call: TRBD2 (6 bases). This CDR3 comprises 15 residues. Germline assignment: CDR1 SGHNT and CDR2 YYREEE (reference sequence). The V end lost 3 bases, the J end lost 0 bases, and 11 bases lay between the germline ends. The CDR3 spells CASSYTGTSTDTQYF. The CDR3 DNA is TGTGCCAGCAGCTACACCGGGACTAGCACAGATACGCAGTATTTT. The variable domain in full, with the rest retrieved from reference TRBV5-4 and TRBJ2-3, is ETGVTQSPTHLIKTRGQQVTLRCSSQSGHNTVSWYQQALGQGPQFIFQYYREEENGRGNFPPRFSGLQFPNYSSELNVNALELDDSALYLCASSYTGTSTDTQYFGPGTRLTVL.

The rearrangement links TRBV6-5 to TRBJ2-7, with D possibly being TRBD1 (5 bases). V gave up 2 bases and J gave up 6 bases, with 14 bases separating them. This CDR3 spans 14 amino acids. Germline CDR1 reads MNHEY; CDR2 reads SVGAGI. The CDR3 DNA reads as TGTGCCAGCAGTTACGCCGCAGGGTGGGGCGAGCAGTACTTC. It specifies CASSYAAGWGEQYF.

The chain links TRBV12-3 or TRBV12-4 to TRBJ2-2; D uncertain. V lost 4 bases, J lost 4 bases, and 7 bases lay in between. The CDR3 has 13 residues. This CDR3 is CASSSFSTGELFF. DNA of the CDR3: TGTGCCAGCAGTTCTTTCTCCACCGGGGAGCTGTTTTTT.

The chain has TRBV28 and TRBJ1-4; 8 bases match TRBD1. CDR1 and CDR2 (germline): MDHEN, SYDVKM. J gave up 7 bases and V 5 bases, and 12 bases lay outside the gene matches. This CDR3 has 16 residues. CDR3 DNA: TGTGCCAGCAGTCCGACGGACAGGGCGCGGAGTGAAAAACTGTTTTTT. The encoded protein is CASSPTDRARSEKLFF.

The genes are TRBV27 and TRBJ1-6, with D possibly TRBD1 on 5 matching bases. Germline CDR1 is MNHEY and CDR2 is SMNVEV (reference sequence). CDR3 length equals 17 residues. V was shortened by 1 base and J by 11 bases, with 21 bases between the two germline ends. The CDR3 loop is CASSLWGRGDAYPPLHF. CDR3 DNA: TGTGCCAGCAGTTTATGGGGTAGGGGTGACGCTTACCCACCCCTCCACTTT.

This chain links TRBV6-5 with TRBJ1-4, with D uncertain. This CDR3 spans 15 amino acids. Germline V gives CDR1 MNHEY, CDR2 SVGAGI. The ends were cut back, 6 bases at V and 0 bases at J, with 11 bases in the middle. The CDR3 nucleotides read TGTGCCAGCAGATCTAGCCTTGCAACTAATGAAAAACTGTTTTTT. Amino acids: CASRSSLATNEKLFF.

The genes are TRBV2 and TRBJ1-3, with 7 bases matching TRBD1. The CDR3 is 17 amino acids. The trim removed 5 bases at V and 0 bases at J, leaving 10 bases unmatched. Germline V lookup: CDR1 SNHLY, CDR2 FYNNEI. For the CDR3, the DNA is TGTGCCAGCAGTCGATCCGGGACAGTGATCTCTGGAAACACCATATATTTT. Translating it yields CASSRSGTVISGNTIYF. Full variable domain (rest looked up from reference TRBV2 and TRBJ1-3): EPEVTQTPSHQVTQMGQEVILRCVPISNHLYFYWYRQILGQKVEFLVSFYNNEISEKSEIFDDQFSVERPDGSNFTLKIRSTKLEDSAMYFCASSRSGTVISGNTIYFGEGSWLTVV.

The chain is built from TRBV9 and TRBJ2-5; 9 nucleotides match TRBD2. The J segment lost 5 bases and the V segment lost 3 bases, leaving 5 bases of the junction unmatched. CDR3 length equals 14 residues. CDR1 SGDLS and CDR2 YYNGEE come from the germline V gene. CDR3 protein: CASSEAGGPETQYF. CDR3 sequence (DNA): TGTGCCAGCAGCGAGGCGGGGGGGCCTGAGACCCAGTACTTC.

V gene TRBV9 combines with J gene TRBJ1-1; 7 bases are shared with TRBD1. Germline V gene data show CDR1 as SGDLS and CDR2 as YYNGEE. The junction had 9 bases not matched to a gene; V was cut back by 4 bases and J by 0 bases. The CDR3 runs 16 residues. The CDR3 is CASSPTGDSLNTEAFF. Written as DNA, the CDR3 is TGTGCCAGCAGCCCTACCGGGGACAGCTTGAACACTGAAGCTTTCTTT.

Comments on this clone: Mismatch with germline at one junction end may stem from a read error. This rearrangement joins TRBV4-1 to TRBJ1-5; possible D gene TRBD1, 5 bases. CDR1 MGHRA and CDR2 YSYEKL come from the germline V gene. The CDR3 runs 13 residues. CDR3 sequence reads: CASSQFGGTSRVF. The CDR3 bases are TGCGCCAGCAGCCAATTTGGGGGGACTTCCAGGGTTTTT.

This clone was found once. This chain connects TRBV29-1 to TRBJ2-3; weak D call: TRBD1 (6 bases). V dropped 7 bases and J dropped 3 bases, with 11 bases sitting between them. The CDR3 has 12 amino acids. Germline V gene sequence: CDR1 SQVTM, CDR2 ANQGSEA. The CDR3 bases are TGCAGCGGCCACAGGGATACAGATACGCAGTATTTT. Translated, it gives CSGHRDTDTQYF.

J is TRBJ1-5 and V is TRBV12-3 or TRBV12-4; D is possibly TRBD1 (5 bases). CDR3 length: 13 residues. V was trimmed by 7 bases and J by 5 bases, leaving 12 bases between them. This CDR3 reads CASTRQGDQPQHF. DNA of the CDR3: TGTGCCAGCACCAGGCAGGGCGATCAGCCCCAGCATTTT.

The rearrangement joins TRBV7-2 to TRBJ1-2; D perhaps matches TRBD1 (6 bases). The length of the CDR3 is 18 residues. Looked up from germline, CDR1 is SGHTA and CDR2 is FQGNSA. V lost 2 bases to trimming and J lost 2 bases, with 21 bases between them. The CDR3 sequence is CASSLLPASTGPNYGYTF. The CDR3 bases are TGTGCCAGCAGCTTATTGCCCGCGTCGACAGGACCAAACTATGGCTACACCTTC.

The chain joins TRBV7-3 to TRBJ1-1; D gene ambiguous. The CDR3 sequence is 14 residues long. Germline assignment: CDR1 SGHTA and CDR2 FQGTGA. Trimming left V 4 bases short and J 2 bases short, with 11 bases between. The CDR3: CASSSNTVNTEAFF. The CDR3 coding sequence is TGTGCCAGCAGCTCAAATACAGTTAACACTGAAGCTTTCTTT.

This clone was picked up one time. The chain carries TRBV10-1 and TRBJ2-3, with TRBD2 matching 9 bases. The trim removed 0 bases at V and 3 bases at J, leaving 7 bases unmatched. The V gene's germline CDR1 is WNHNN and CDR2 SYGVQD (reference sequence). The CDR3 is 17 residues long. This chain's CDR3 is CASSESWGGGATDTQYF. CDR3 sequence (DNA): TGCGCCAGCAGTGAGTCGTGGGGCGGGGGGGCTACAGATACGCAGTATTTT.

This clone was seen a single time. This chain uses TRBV13 with TRBJ1-6, with D perhaps TRBD1 (6 bases). Germline values: CDR1 PRHDT, CDR2 FYEKMQ (reference sequence). V lost 1 base and J lost 9, with 10 bases in between. The CDR3 has 14 amino acids. The CDR3, as DNA: TGTGCCAGCAGCTTAGATAGGGGGAGTTCACCCCTCCACTTT. It translates to CASSLDRGSSPLHF. Filled out from reference TRBV13 and TRBJ1-6, the complete variable domain reads AAGVIQSPRHLIKEKRETATLKCYPIPRHDTVYWYQQGPGQDPQFLISFYEKMQSDKGSIPDRFSAQQFSDYHSELNMSSLELGDSALYFCASSLDRGSSPLHFGNGTRLTVT.

The genes are TRBV5-1 and TRBJ1-1, with D possibly being TRBD1 (6 bases). The CDR3 extends over 13 amino acids. Looked up from germline, CDR1 is SGHRS and CDR2 is YFSETQ. Trimming removed 6 bases from V and 5 bases from J, with 14 bases in between. Here the CDR3 reads CASKGEGWTEAFF. Here the CDR3 DNA reads TGCGCCAGCAAGGGGGAGGGGTGGACTGAAGCTTTCTTT.

In its sample, this clone was seen once. This chain links TRBV5-6 with TRBJ2-1; D unresolved. This CDR3 has 13 amino acids. Germline V gene lookup returns CDR1 SGHDT and CDR2 YYEEEE. V was cut by 2 bases and J by 8 bases, with 11 bases left in between. In DNA, the CDR3 is TGTGCCAGCAGCTTAACTATGAGCGATGAGCAGTTCTTC. This sequence encodes CASSLTMSDEQFF.